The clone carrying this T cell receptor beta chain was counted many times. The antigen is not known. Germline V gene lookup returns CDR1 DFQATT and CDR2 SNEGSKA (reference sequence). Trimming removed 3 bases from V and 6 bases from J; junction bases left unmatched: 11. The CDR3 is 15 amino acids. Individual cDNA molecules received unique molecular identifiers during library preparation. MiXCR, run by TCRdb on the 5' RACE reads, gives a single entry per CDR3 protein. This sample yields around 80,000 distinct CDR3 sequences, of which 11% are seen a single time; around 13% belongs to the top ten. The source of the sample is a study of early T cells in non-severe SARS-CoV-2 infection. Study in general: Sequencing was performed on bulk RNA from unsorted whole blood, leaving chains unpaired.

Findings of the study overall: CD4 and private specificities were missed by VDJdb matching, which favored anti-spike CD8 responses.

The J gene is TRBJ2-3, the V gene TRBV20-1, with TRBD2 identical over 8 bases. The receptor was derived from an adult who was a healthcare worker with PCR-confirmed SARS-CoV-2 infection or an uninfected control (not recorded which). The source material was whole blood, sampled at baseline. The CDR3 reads CSARISGVAADTQYF. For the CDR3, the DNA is TGCAGTGCTAGGATTAGCGGGGTAGCGGCGGATACGCAGTATTTT.